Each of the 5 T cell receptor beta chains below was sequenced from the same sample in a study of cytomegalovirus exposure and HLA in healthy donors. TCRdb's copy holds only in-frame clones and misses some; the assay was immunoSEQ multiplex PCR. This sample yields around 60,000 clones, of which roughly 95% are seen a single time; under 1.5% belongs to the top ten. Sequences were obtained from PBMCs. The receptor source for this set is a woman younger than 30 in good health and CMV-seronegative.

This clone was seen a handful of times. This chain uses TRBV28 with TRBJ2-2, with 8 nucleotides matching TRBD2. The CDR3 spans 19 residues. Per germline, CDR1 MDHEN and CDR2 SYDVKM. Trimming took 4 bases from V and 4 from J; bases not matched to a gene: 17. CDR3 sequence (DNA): TGTGCCAGCAGTTGGGGGGTTCGCATGGGCGGGAGGCGCACCGGGGAGCTGTTTTTT. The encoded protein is CASSWGVRMGGRRTGELFF.

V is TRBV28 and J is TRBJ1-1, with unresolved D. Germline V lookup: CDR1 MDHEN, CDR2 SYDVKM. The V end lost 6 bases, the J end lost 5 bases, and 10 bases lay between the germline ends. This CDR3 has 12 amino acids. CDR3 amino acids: CASSPGWTEAFF. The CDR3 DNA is TGTGCCAGCAGCCCGGGGTGGACTGAAGCTTTCTTT.

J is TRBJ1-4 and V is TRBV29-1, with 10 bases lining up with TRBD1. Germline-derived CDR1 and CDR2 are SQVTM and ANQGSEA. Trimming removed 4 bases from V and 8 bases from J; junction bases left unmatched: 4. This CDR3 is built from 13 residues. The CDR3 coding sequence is TGCAGCGTTGGACAGGGGGCTAGGGAAAAACTGTTTTTT. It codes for CSVGQGAREKLFF.

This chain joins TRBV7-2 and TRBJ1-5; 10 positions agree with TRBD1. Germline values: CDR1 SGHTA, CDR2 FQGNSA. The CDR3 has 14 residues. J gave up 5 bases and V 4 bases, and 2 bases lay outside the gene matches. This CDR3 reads CASSWDRGDQPQHF. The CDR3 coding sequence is TGTGCCAGCAGCTGGGACAGGGGAGATCAGCCCCAGCATTTT.

The CDR3 DNA reads TGTGCCAGCACCAACCGGGGGGGCGAACTGTACCGTGGCTACACCTTC. Translated, it gives CASTNRGGELYRGYTF. This rearrangement joins TRBV27 to TRBJ1-2; D is perhaps TRBD1 (6 bases). Trimming removed 7 bases at V and 7 bases at J, with 25 bases between. From germline, CDR1 is MNHEY and CDR2 SMNVEV (reference sequence). The CDR3 totals 16 residues.